The 15 T cell receptor beta chains below all came from one sample that was sequenced in a study of cytomegalovirus exposure and HLA in healthy donors. Primers included in the PCR were 60 Vbeta and 13 Jbeta primers. Data came from immunoSEQ multiplex PCR; TCRdb stores just in-frame clones and leaves some out. Of a few hundred thousand clones in the sample, 70% to 85% were seen once. The sample consisted of PBMCs. Source of these receptors: a woman aged 40 to 55 in good health and CMV-seronegative.

J is TRBJ1-1 and V is TRBV11-1; no definite D call. Germline V gene data show CDR1 as SGHAT and CDR2 as FQDESV (reference sequence). V lost 3 bases and J lost 0, with 5 bases in between. The CDR3 length is 13 residues. Here the CDR3 DNA reads TGTGCCAGCAGCTTGCGGCTGAACACTGAAGCTTTCTTT. It specifies CASSLRLNTEAFF.

This chain joins TRBV6-1 and TRBJ2-5; TRBD2 is a possible D gene (6 bases). The germline V gene has CDR1 MNHNS and CDR2 SASEGT. The CDR3 has 15 residues. Trimming removed 6 bases from V and 4 bases from J, with 18 bases in between. CDR3 nucleotides: TGTGCCAGCAGGAATGCCCCGACTAGTGCAGAGACCCAGTACTTC. Translating gives CASRNAPTSAETQYF.

The chain carries TRBV7-6 and TRBJ2-2, with TRBD2 identical over 8 bases. The germline CDR1 and CDR2 sequences are SGHVS and FNYEAQ. The CDR3 is 18 amino acids. After removal of 4 bases from V and 1 base from J, the junction contained 11 bases not matched to a gene. The DNA of the CDR3 is TGTGCCAGCAGCTGGGGGATGGCTAGCGGGCGGAACACCGGGGAGCTGTTTTTT. Amino acid sequence: CASSWGMASGRNTGELFF.

This clone was observed a handful of times. The chain combines TRBV6-6 with TRBJ1-5, with TRBD1 matching over 10 bases. The CDR3 runs 15 residues. Per the germline V gene, CDR1 is MNHNY and CDR2 is SVGAGI (reference sequence). Trimming at V came to 0 bases and at J to 9 bases, leaving 5 bases not matched to a gene. In DNA, the CDR3 is TGTGCCAGCAGTTACTCGACAGGGGGCGGGCGGCCCCAGCATTTT. Protein sequence: CASSYSTGGGRPQHF.

The chain recombines TRBV4-1 with TRBJ2-5; 11 nucleotides agree with TRBD2. In germline, CDR1 is MGHRA, CDR2 YSYEKL. The CDR3 extends over 16 amino acids. Trimming cost V 0 bases and J 7 bases; bases outside gene matches: 7. The CDR3 DNA sequence: TGCGCCAGCAGCCAAGATCAGCTAGCGGGGGGCGCGACCCAGTACTTC. Translating it yields CASSQDQLAGGATQYF.

This rearrangement joins TRBV10-3 to TRBJ2-7; D might be TRBD1 (6 bases). Per germline, CDR1 ENHRY and CDR2 SYGVKD. CDR3 size: 13 residues. V dropped 2 bases and J dropped 5 bases, with 10 bases sitting between them. The CDR3 bases are TGTGCCATCAGTGAGGGACAGTATAACGAGCAGTACTTC. Protein: CAISEGQYNEQYF.

This chain uses TRBV7-2 with TRBJ2-3, with D possibly TRBD2 on 5 matching bases. Trimming took off 3 bases at V and 1 base at J, with 14 bases between the two ends. The length of the CDR3 is 16 residues. In germline, CDR1 is SGHTA, CDR2 FQGNSA. DNA of the CDR3: TGTGCCAGCAGCTTGGGTCTACTAGAGGGCACAGATACGCAGTATTTT. This encodes CASSLGLLEGTDTQYF.

CDR3 sequence: CASSRSQDRGGYEQYF. CDR3 DNA: TGCGCCAGCAGCCGATCTCAGGACAGGGGAGGCTACGAGCAGTACTTC. The gene calls are TRBV5-1 and TRBJ2-7, with TRBD1 identical over 9 bases. Looked up from germline, CDR1 is SGHRS and CDR2 is YFSETQ. The CDR3 consists of 16 residues. V trimming: 4 bases; J trimming: 3 bases; junction bases outside the gene matches: 11.

The gene calls are TRBV5-6 and TRBJ2-1; possible D gene TRBD1, 5 bases. V lost 0 bases and J lost 10, with 5 bases in between. Germline assignment: CDR1 SGHDT and CDR2 YYEEEE. The CDR3 is made up of 11 amino acids. The CDR3: CASSLGGEQFF. CDR3 nucleotide sequence: TGTGCCAGCAGCTTGGGGGGCGAGCAGTTCTTC.

This chain connects TRBV28 to TRBJ1-3, with 8 bases aligning to TRBD1. The CDR3 contains 14 residues. V lost 7 bases and J lost 6; bases outside the gene matches: 8. Germline loops: CDR1 MDHEN, CDR2 SYDVKM. The CDR3 reads CASMVPGGENTIYF. The CDR3 DNA follows: TGTGCCAGCATGGTTCCAGGGGGCGAAAACACCATATATTTT.

The V gene is TRBV5-6, the J gene TRBJ2-3; 9 positions agree with TRBD2. J was trimmed by 4 bases and V by 4 bases; bases with no gene match: 7. Germline V gene sequence: CDR1 SGHDT, CDR2 YYEEEE. The CDR3 runs 15 residues. CDR3 loop: CASSLRGGGADTQYF. The CDR3, as DNA: TGTGCCAGCAGCCTGCGGGGGGGCGGGGCAGATACGCAGTATTTT. The whole variable domain, remainder taken from reference TRBV5-6 and TRBJ2-3, is DAGVTQSPTHLIKTRGQQVTLRCSPKSGHDTVSWYQQALGQGPQFIFQYYEEEERQRGNFPDRFSGHQFPNYSSELNVNALLLGDSALYLCASSLRGGGADTQYFGPGTRLTVL.

The chain recombines TRBV11-2 with TRBJ2-1, with 8 bases matching TRBD2. The CDR3 spans 14 residues. After removal of 7 bases from V and 10 bases from J, the junction contained 12 bases not matched to a gene. Germline lookup yields CDR1 SGHAT and CDR2 FQNNGV. The CDR3 loop is CASTNPTSGGEQFF. The CDR3 region has the DNA TGTGCCAGCACCAACCCCACTAGCGGTGGGGAGCAGTTCTTC.

The chain joins TRBV7-8 to TRBJ2-7, with TRBD2 matching 12 bases. Germline lookup yields CDR1 SGHVS and CDR2 FQNEAQ. CDR3 size: 18 residues. The trim removed 6 bases at V and 0 bases at J, leaving 12 bases unmatched. The CDR3 DNA reads as TGTGCCAGCAGACAGACTAGCGGGGGCTTACTCGACTCCTACGAGCAGTACTTC. The encoded protein is CASRQTSGGLLDSYEQYF.

This sequence joins TRBV18 and TRBJ1-2, with TRBD1 as a possible D gene (6 bases). V dropped 2 bases and J dropped 2 bases, with 12 bases sitting between them. Germline CDR1 reads KGHSH; CDR2 reads LQKENI. This CDR3 comprises 15 residues. CDR3 residues: CASSPDRSNNYGYTF. Here the CDR3 DNA reads TGTGCCAGCTCACCAGACAGGTCTAACAACTATGGCTACACCTTC.

The chain recombines TRBV15 with TRBJ1-6, with 8 bases lining up with TRBD1. Germline values: CDR1 LNHNV, CDR2 YYDKDF (reference sequence). Germline trimming cut 5 bases from V and 7 bases from J; bases unmatched to any gene: 7. CDR3 length: 15 amino acids. CDR3 coding DNA: TGTGCCACCAGCCCCCGGACAGGGCCGAATTCACCCCTCCACTTT. The encoded protein is CATSPRTGPNSPLHF.